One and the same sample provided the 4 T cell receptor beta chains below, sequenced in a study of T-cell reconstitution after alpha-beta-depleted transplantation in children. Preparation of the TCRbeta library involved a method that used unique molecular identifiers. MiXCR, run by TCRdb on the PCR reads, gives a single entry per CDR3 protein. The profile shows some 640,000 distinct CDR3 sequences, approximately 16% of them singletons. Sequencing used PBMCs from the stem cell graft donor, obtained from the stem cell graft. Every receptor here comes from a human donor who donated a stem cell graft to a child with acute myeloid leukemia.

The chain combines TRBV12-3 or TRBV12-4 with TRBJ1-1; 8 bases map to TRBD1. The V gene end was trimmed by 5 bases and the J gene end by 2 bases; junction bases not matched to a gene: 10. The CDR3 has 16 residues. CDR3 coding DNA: TGTGCCAGCAGTGAGCCAGGGGGCGGAAGAAACACTGAAGCTTTCTTT. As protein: CASSEPGGGRNTEAFF.

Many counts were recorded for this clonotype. The CDR3 spells CSASGSSGDSRETQYF. The CDR3, as DNA: TGCAGTGCTAGCGGCTCTAGCGGGGACTCCAGGGAGACCCAGTACTTC. The V and J genes are TRBV20-1 and TRBJ2-5; 9 bases map to TRBD2. Germline values: CDR1 DFQATT, CDR2 SNEGSKA (reference sequence). Trimming took 3 bases from V and 5 from J; bases not matched to a gene: 13. The CDR3 is 16 residues long.

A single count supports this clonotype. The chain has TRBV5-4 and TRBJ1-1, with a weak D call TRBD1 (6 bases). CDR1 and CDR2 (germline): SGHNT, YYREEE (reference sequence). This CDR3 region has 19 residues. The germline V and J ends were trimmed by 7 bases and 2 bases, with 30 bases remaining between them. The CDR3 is CASGPKVASRTAENTEAFF. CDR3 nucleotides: TGTGCCAGCGGCCCCAAGGTCGCCTCCCGGACAGCGGAAAACACTGAAGCTTTCTTT.

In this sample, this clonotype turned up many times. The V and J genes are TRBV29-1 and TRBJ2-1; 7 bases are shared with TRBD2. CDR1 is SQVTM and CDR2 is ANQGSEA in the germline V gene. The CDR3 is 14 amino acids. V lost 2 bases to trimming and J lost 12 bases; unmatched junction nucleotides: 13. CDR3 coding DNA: TGCAGCGTTGAATCTAGAGACATGACGGGGGGGCAGTTCTTC. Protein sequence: CSVESRDMTGGQFF.